These 20 T cell receptor beta chains came from one sample sequenced in a study of CD8 T cells in Susac syndrome (dated by TCRdb to the late 2010s). The library was produced with the immunoSEQ multiplex PCR assay. RNA was extracted using the RNeasy kit, and roughly 0.5 to 1 microgram was reverse transcribed with random hexamers. The raw public data were reprocessed by TCRdb itself: fastp quality trimming at Q25, MiXCR clonotype calling, in-frame beta chains only. Records with the same CDR3 protein are collapsed into one entry carrying the most frequent genes and DNA. Present in this sample are 45,000 or so distinct CDR3 sequences, approximately 94% of which were seen just once. Roughly 0.52% of the sample belongs to the ten largest clones. Sample: CD8+ T cells from PBMCs. Receptors were obtained from a human donor in good health.

Points on this clonotype: One junction end does not reproduce the germline sequence, and a read error may be involved. The chain uses TRBV2 and TRBJ2-1; D is perhaps TRBD1 or TRBD2 (6 bases each). From germline, CDR1 is SNHLY and CDR2 FYNNEI. CDR3 size: 13 residues. DNA for the CDR3: TGTGCCAGCCTGGCGGGGCTCGAAATAGACAGGATCTTC. It translates to CASLAGLEIDRIF.

The chain joins TRBV28 to TRBJ2-6; 7 bases map to TRBD1. V shed 6 bases, J shed 0 bases, and the junction held 14 bases outside the gene matches. This CDR3 spans 19 amino acids. Germline-derived CDR1 and CDR2 are MDHEN and SYDVKM. The CDR3 nucleotides read TGTGCCAGCAGCTCTCCGGGACCGGGACAGATCTCTGGGGCCAACGTCCTGACTTTC. This encodes CASSSPGPGQISGANVLTF.

J is TRBJ2-7 and V is TRBV30; 9 bases are shared with TRBD1. The germline gives CDR1 GTSNPN, CDR2 SVGIG (reference sequence). The junction had 9 bases not matched to a gene; V was cut back by 1 base and J by 5 bases. The CDR3 has 15 residues. The CDR3 spells CAWSGRTGDVDEQYF. CDR3 in DNA: TGTGCCTGGAGTGGTCGGACAGGGGACGTCGACGAGCAGTACTTC.

The rearrangement links TRBV20-1 to TRBJ1-2; D gene ambiguous. The CDR3 extends over 16 amino acids. Trimming took 1 base from V and 5 from J, leaving 20 bases between them. Germline V lookup: CDR1 DFQATT, CDR2 SNEGSKA (reference sequence). The DNA of the CDR3 is TGCAGTGCTAGAGCGCCGTTCCAACACGGCGGGTATGGCTACACCTTC. Its protein product is CSARAPFQHGGYGYTF.

This chain connects TRBV7-8 to TRBJ1-4; 8 bases match TRBD1. CDR3 size: 15 residues. J lost 4 bases, V lost 4 bases, and 5 bases had no gene match. Germline V lookup: CDR1 SGHVS, CDR2 FQNEAQ. DNA of the CDR3: TGTGCCAGCAGCTCCGACAGGGGCTTTAATGAAAAACTGTTTTTT. It codes for CASSSDRGFNEKLFF.

The rearrangement joins TRBV6-1 to TRBJ2-5; TRBD2 agrees at 8 bases. With 6 bases clipped from V and 2 bases from J, the junction kept 5 bases outside the gene matches. Germline V gene data show CDR1 as MNHNS and CDR2 as SASEGT. The length of the CDR3 is 14 residues. CDR3 bases: TGTGCCAGCAGCCCTCGGGAGGGGCAAGAGACCCAGTACTTC. It encodes CASSPREGQETQYF.

The CDR3 here is CASSVAGGGEQFF. CDR3 bases: TGTGCCAGCAGCGTGGCGGGCGGTGGTGAGCAGTTCTTC. This chain uses TRBV9 with TRBJ2-1, with a possible D match to TRBD2 (5 bases). This CDR3 spans 13 amino acids. Germline V gene data show CDR1 as SGDLS and CDR2 as YYNGEE. The V end was cut by 2 bases, the J end by 9 bases, with 12 bases between.

The gene calls are TRBV28 and TRBJ1-4; D call uncertain. CDR1 and CDR2 (germline): MDHEN, SYDVKM. The CDR3 covers 16 residues. V lost 4 bases and J lost 0, with 12 bases in between. CDR3 coding DNA: TGTGCCAGCAGTTCCCCCTCAATCGCAACTAATGAAAAACTGTTTTTT. Amino acid sequence: CASSSPSIATNEKLFF.

The chain has TRBV5-1 and TRBJ2-7; tentative D call: TRBD2 (5 bases). Looked up from germline, CDR1 is SGHRS and CDR2 is YFSETQ. Trimming shortened V by 1 base and J by 0 bases, and 11 bases separated the two germline ends. The CDR3 has 15 residues. The CDR3 region has the DNA TGCGCCAGCAGCTTGCTAGCCGATAGCTCCTACGAGCAGTACTTC. It specifies CASSLLADSSYEQYF.

V and J are TRBV4-1 and TRBJ1-5; 7 nucleotides line up with TRBD1. The CDR3 sequence is 15 residues long. Germline CDR1 reads MGHRA; CDR2 reads YSYEKL. Losses at the gene ends were 0 bases for V and 5 bases for J; bases not matched to a gene: 4. The CDR3, as DNA: TGCGCCAGCAGCCAAGAGAAGGGGGCGGATCAGCCCCAGCATTTT. It is translated as CASSQEKGADQPQHF.

The V gene is TRBV10-2, the J gene TRBJ1-5; D remains ambiguous. The V end was cut by 8 bases, the J end by 5 bases, with 10 bases between. The CDR3 length is 12 residues. In germline, CDR1 is WSHSY, CDR2 SAAADI. CDR3 sequence reads: CASRTVDQPQHF. The CDR3 DNA follows: TGCGCCAGCCGGACGGTGGATCAGCCCCAGCATTTT.

This chain uses TRBV6-6 with TRBJ1-2; D possibly corresponds to TRBD1 (6 bases). There are 16 residues in the CDR3. Germline V gene data show CDR1 as MNHNY and CDR2 as SVGAGI (reference sequence). V was shortened by 0 bases and J by 3 bases, with 14 bases between the two germline ends. DNA for the CDR3: TGTGCCAGCAGTTACTCGATACAGGGAACGCACTATGGCTACACCTTC. Its protein is CASSYSIQGTHYGYTF.

This CDR3 is CASSYSSGSYEQYF. The CDR3 DNA reads as TGCGCCAGCAGCTACTCTAGCGGGAGCTACGAGCAGTACTTC. The rearrangement joins TRBV5-1 to TRBJ2-7, with TRBD2 matching 10 bases. This CDR3 has 14 residues. Germline CDR1 reads SGHRS; CDR2 reads YFSETQ. Trimming cost V 3 bases and J 3 bases; bases outside gene matches: 3.

The J gene is TRBJ2-1, the V gene TRBV7-9; the D gene is possibly TRBD2 (6 bases). Trimming left V 6 bases short and J 5 bases short, with 11 bases between. Germline loops: CDR1 SEHNR, CDR2 FQNEAQ (reference sequence). This CDR3 contains 13 residues. The CDR3 DNA reads as TGTGCCAGCAGGGAGGGGCGGGACAATGAGCAGTTCTTC. It yields the protein CASREGRDNEQFF. Full variable domain (missing parts from reference TRBV7-9 and TRBJ2-1): DTGVSQNPRHKITKRGQNVTFRCDPISEHNRLYWYRQTLGQGPEFLTYFQNEAQLEKSRLLSDRFSAERPKGSFSTLEIQRTEQGDSAMYLCASREGRDNEQFFGPGTRLTVL.

The rearrangement uses TRBV7-9 and TRBJ1-3; D gene ambiguous. The V gene lost 5 bases and the J gene lost 6 bases, with 8 bases spanning the gap. Germline CDR1 SEHNR, CDR2 FQNEAQ (reference sequence). CDR3 size: 12 residues. The CDR3 sequence: CASSPAPNTIYF. CDR3 bases: TGTGCCAGCAGCCCGGCTCCAAACACCATATATTTT.

This rearrangement joins TRBV7-9 to TRBJ2-2; D may be TRBD1 (6 bases). CDR1 and CDR2 from the germline V gene are SEHNR and FQNEAQ (reference sequence). V was pared by 5 bases and J by 1 base, with 8 bases between. The CDR3 consists of 14 residues. CDR3 DNA: TGTGCCAGCAGCCCGGACAGGAACACCGGGGAGCTGTTTTTT. This codes for CASSPDRNTGELFF.

This chain uses TRBV24-1 with TRBJ1-5, with D maybe TRBD1 (6 bases). In germline, CDR1 is KGHDR, CDR2 SFDVKD. V was shortened by 4 bases and J by 5 bases, with 11 bases between the two germline ends. The CDR3 has 14 amino acids. The CDR3: CATSDYRDHQPQHF. The CDR3, as DNA: TGTGCCACCAGTGACTACAGGGACCATCAGCCCCAGCATTTT.

The chain couples TRBV4-2 to TRBJ1-1; D remains ambiguous. V was cut by 1 base and J by 2 bases, with 14 bases left in between. This CDR3 has 16 amino acids. Germline CDR1 is LGHNA and CDR2 is YNFKEQ. This chain's CDR3 is CASSQGIQGANTEAFF. For the CDR3, the DNA is TGTGCCAGCAGCCAAGGGATACAAGGCGCCAACACTGAAGCTTTCTTT.

V usage is TRBV13 and J usage is TRBJ1-1; D unclear. The CDR3 contains 12 residues. Germline CDR1 is PRHDT and CDR2 is FYEKMQ (reference sequence). The V end was cut by 2 bases, the J end by 3 bases, with 4 bases between. CDR3 loop: CASSLSDTEAFF. The CDR3 DNA sequence: TGTGCCAGCAGCTTAAGTGACACTGAAGCTTTCTTT.

V and J are TRBV6-5 and TRBJ2-5; D may match TRBD1 or TRBD2 (5 bases each). The CDR3 runs 14 residues. V lost 2 bases and J lost 4, with 11 bases in between. Germline CDR1 and CDR2: MNHEY and SVGAGI. The CDR3 DNA sequence: TGTGCCAGCAGTTACGAGGGGATCGGAGAGACCCAGTACTTC. Encoded protein: CASSYEGIGETQYF.